The present entry profiles one TCR beta chain with its context. A second PCR, run for about 6 to 12 cycles, used a sample-barcoded 5' primer plus a J-beta primer mix. TCRdb passed the 5' RACE reads through MiXCR, listing each CDR3 protein once. The table includes around 800,000 distinct CDR3 sequences, 20% to 30% detected once. This entry comes from a study of blood T cells in healthy people across ages. The V gene lost 2 bases and the J gene lost 2 bases, with 6 bases spanning the gap. Germline CDR1 and CDR2: MNHEY and SVGEGT. This CDR3 region has 14 residues. This sample was also put to use in a study of T cells of mothers and their children.

Specimen: blood. The clonotype was recovered from a boy aged 5-17 years in good health. V and J are TRBV6-2 or TRBV6-3 and TRBJ2-2; D not resolved. The CDR3 nucleotides read TGTGCCAGCAGTTACGTAAGAAACACCGGGGAGCTGTTTTTT. The encoded protein is CASSYVRNTGELFF.